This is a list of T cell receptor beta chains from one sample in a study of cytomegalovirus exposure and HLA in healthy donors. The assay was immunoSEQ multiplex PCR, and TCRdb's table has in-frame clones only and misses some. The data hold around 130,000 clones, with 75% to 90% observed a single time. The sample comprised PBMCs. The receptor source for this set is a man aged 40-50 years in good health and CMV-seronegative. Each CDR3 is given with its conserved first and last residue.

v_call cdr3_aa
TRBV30 CAWSPGLAVGELFF
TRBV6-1 CASSRAGQGNNEQFF
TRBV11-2 CASSPGQVYYEQYF
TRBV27 CASSPVGLGQETQYF
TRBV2 CASSEAGLASGRQYF
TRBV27 CASSLLGLAGRPSYEQYF
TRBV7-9 CASSIGTVGTQYF
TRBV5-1 CASQDGTGWDIQYF
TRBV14 CASSPGIPPNTQYF
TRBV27 CASTSPGQMNGYTF
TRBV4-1 CASSHTVNQPQHF
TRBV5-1 CASSLGAGGPYEQYF
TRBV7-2 CASSFGTSGNNEQFF
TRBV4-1 CASSQERPEAGNTIYF
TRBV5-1 CASSWMPGQIYEQYF
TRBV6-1 CASSEGQGSSYEQYF
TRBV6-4 CASSDSLKKRTASGNTIYF
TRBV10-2 CASSPIVEATNEKLFF
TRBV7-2 CASSPQRTEAFF
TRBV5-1 CASRQRTGETGELFF
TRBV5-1 CASSKLAETYNEQFF
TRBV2 CASSEVIPGQGLEKLFF
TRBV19 CASSRATGGGTEAFF
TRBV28 CASRSGTNEKLFF
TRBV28 CASSLSRWEKLFF
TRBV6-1 CASSGGQGGQPQHF
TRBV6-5 CASSYSASGDAYEQYF
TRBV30 CAWSVGVRGNYGYTF
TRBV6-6 CASSPATSGDTQYF
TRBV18 CASSPGTGNEKLFF
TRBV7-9 CASSRDNNYGYTF
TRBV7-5 CVRSLVSGTGWVQPQHF
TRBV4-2 CASSPTTGAKNIQYF
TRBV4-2 CASSQTTSGSSKQFF
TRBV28 CASKPSGTGYGYTF
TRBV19 CASSIGGGFVGNQPQHF
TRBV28 CASSLSARGHTEAFF
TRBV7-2 CASTHHSQETQYF
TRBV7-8 CASSSTYNSPLHF
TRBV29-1 CSVTRGSGELFF
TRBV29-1 CSVATSGRRGQETQYF
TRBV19 CASSIGLVTYNEQFF
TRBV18 CASSGSGTANTGELFF
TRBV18 CASSPPGQGRGYTF
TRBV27 CASKPHIAGNQETQYF
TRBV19 CASSFRQGGGYTF
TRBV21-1 CASSKAATGLTGELFF
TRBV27 CASTLTDSGANVLTF
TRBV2 CASRPLAGRGEQYF